The clone carrying this T cell receptor beta chain appeared once. As yet, its antigen is unknown. Sequencing was performed with immunoSEQ multiplex PCR; in TCRdb, only in-frame clones are kept and a portion is missing. Found here are tens of thousands of clones, roughly 78% of them singletons; the top ten hold approximately 5%. This sample was included in a study of T cell responses to AZD1222 COVID-19 vaccine. Study outcomes and limitations: Repertoires were sampled only after the peak T cell response.

CDR3 length: 15 amino acids. CDR1 and CDR2 (germline): SGDLS, YYNGEE. Germline trimming cut 3 bases from V and 5 bases from J; bases unmatched to any gene: 9. The sample consisted of peripheral blood, taken on day 0 of AZD1222 vaccination. This receptor was identified in an adult in good health. The rearrangement uses TRBV9 and TRBJ2-5, with TRBD1 identical over 8 bases. The chain's CDR3 is CASSAGQGLGETQYF. Written as DNA, the CDR3 is TGTGCCAGCAGCGCAGGACAGGGTCTGGGGGAGACCCAGTACTTC.